This T cell receptor (beta chain) was sequenced during a study of cytomegalovirus exposure and HLA in healthy donors (dated by TCRdb to 2016 to 2017). Regarding the complete study: An earlier analysis of several hundred of the donors reported 250 to 300 Gb of sequence data and 100 million to 130 million unique TCR beta sequences from 150 million to 200 million T cells. The study combined high-throughput TCR immunosequencing, statistical association of individual TCRs with disease status, and machine learning to predict cytomegalovirus infection status. A separate validation cohort of about 110 different subjects was used in addition to the 666-subject first cohort. About 280 gigabases of sequencing data and tens of millions of unique TCR sequences were included in an early release covering 550 to 650 HLA-typed donors. Every repertoire in the discovery cohort had been generated on one and the same sequencing platform. To decide whether each TCR beta V gene segment behaved as functional or pseudogenic, an earlier analysis of approximately 600 of the donors relied on high-throughput TCR beta sequencing. On average, roughly 250,000 unique TCR beta nucleotide sequences were sequenced per donor among several hundred genotyped donors of the cohort, with approximately 18% of those sequences being non-productive. Using immunosequencing, the study profiled T cell repertoires from about 620 subjects and related those repertoires to cytomegalovirus serostatus. The study aimed to test whether cataloging public T cell receptors could reveal signatures of past pathogen exposure. Donor age, sex, ethnicity and CMV serostatus were compiled alongside the repertoire data. Rather than drawing on any new phenotypic data, the later analysis identified candidate immune exposures from TCR beta sequences and the way those sequences occurred across donors. A later analysis re-analyzed previously published TCR beta repertoires from 650 to 800 donors and added high-resolution HLA genotyping to study TCR occurrence patterns. About five DR-DQ haplotypes were treated as single units for association and clustering because of strong linkage in the cohort. A later genetic analysis took genome-wide SNP genotypes for about 65% of the roughly 670 donors and used that subset as a discovery cohort. Of the roughly 430 genotyped donors, approximately 82% fell in the genetic ancestry cluster associated with self-reported Caucasian donors. Typing coverage differed by locus: A, B, C, DRB1 and DQB1 were typed in about 620-640 donors, DQA1 in about 510, DPA1 in some 570, and DPB1 in 450 to 480. Class I and class II HLA loci were covered by the typing at four-digit resolution.

The V end gives up 3 bases and the J end 8 bases, leaving 6 bases in the junction not matched to a gene. The CDR3 has 14 amino acids, counting the end cysteine and phenylalanine. The only DNA kept is the CDR3, 42 bases in frame from the first base. CDR1 is given as KGHSH and CDR2 as LQKENI, both from the germline V gene. In regard to this clone: Its antigen is still unknown. Base qualities are not provided; no much larger clone lies one nucleotide away.

Overall results and qualifications from the work: Because HLA typing was missing for some donors at each locus, association tests included only the typed subset. The presence/absence analyses assumed that sequencing depth was roughly uniform across donors, and that assumption may not be true. The study listed 164 TCR beta chains as associated with cytomegalovirus. In a later analysis, TCR association rates were found to vary across HLA loci, with the most associated TCRs seen for DRB1 alleles and the fewest for HLA-C alleles. Because counts were too low, some 16 rarely observed V segments, including chromosome 9 orphons, were excluded from the earlier analysis of 587 of the donors. The classifier was reported to diagnose cytomegalovirus status with high specificity and sensitivity in both the original and validation cohorts. A group of highly shared sequence variants was considered likely to be a technical artifact of the sequencing pipeline. A later analysis associated 17,000 or so TCR beta sequences with specific HLA alleles at a false discovery rate of 0.05. Across donors, most TCR sequences were observed very rarely, whereas some public TCRs were present in many individuals. In a later analysis, most CMV-associated TCR beta chains were found to appear HLA-restricted, with HLA associations seemingly driven largely by CMV exposure. Some IMGT-functional V segments, including TRBV6-2 and TRBV6-3, could not be distinguished by the 87-base-pair reads and were therefore excluded. A later genetic analysis associated a missense DCLRE1C variant with V-gene and J-gene trimming of TCR beta chains, and an independent cohort replicated the association. In an earlier analysis of some 500 of the donors, most TCR beta V segments appeared in productive rearrangements about 87% or about 30% of the time, broadly matching IMGT annotations. In vitro tests confirmed that a few of the cytomegalovirus-associated TCR beta chains recognize cytomegalovirus antigens. A later genetic analysis reported fewer N-insertions in productive TCRs among donors in an Asian-associated ancestry cluster than the approximately 700-donor mean. A further reported finding was that TCR beta sequences accurately predicted the HLA-A and HLA-B alleles for most subjects in the first cohort. In a later analysis, several top co-occurrence clusters were reported to appear linked to parvovirus B19, influenza, CMV and Epstein-Barr virus. A later analysis found that HLA-associated TCR beta chains were more clonally expanded and had lower generation probabilities than equally common non-associated chains. This cohort had only TCR beta chains sequenced, and the lack of alpha or paired-chain data limited which features could be detected. Correlated functional status among segregating V segments might reflect linkage disequilibrium, but an unknown experimental factor could not be ruled out. According to the authors, the approach could potentially be generalized to other disease states and immunological phenotypes. When HLA alleles, especially DR and DQ, strongly co-occurred, TCR associations were difficult to assign to individual alleles. CMV serostatus was the only immune exposure information available for the cohort.

Library preparation was by the immunoSEQ multiplex PCR assay. A mixture of 60 forward primers for TCR Vbeta segments and 13 reverse primers for TCR Jbeta segments was used in the multiplex PCR. The CDR3 region of rearranged TCR beta genes was amplified from genomic DNA with a multiplex PCR assay. The amplified TCR beta libraries were sequenced on the Illumina HiSeq System as 87-base-pair reads. The paper's data handling went like this. A later analysis counted about 80 million unique TCR beta chains across the 600 to 850 repertoires, and approximately 11 million of these chains were shared by at least two donors. Raw reads were error-corrected and collapsed into unique sequences by a nearest-neighbor algorithm in which closely related sequences were merged to remove PCR and sequencing errors. To assign V, D and J gene segments, CDR3 sequences were aligned to IMGT reference sequences. For a sequence to be retained, a match of at least six nucleotides was required to both a V gene segment and a J gene segment. A rearrangement was called productive if the CDR3 had no stop codons and remained in frame with V and J, and every other rearrangement was called non-productive. CDR3 was defined according to IMGT convention as the region running from the second conserved V-encoded cysteine to the conserved J-encoded phenylalanine. The earlier analysis of some 600 of the donors excluded sequences that lacked an unambiguous match to a single V gene segment. An earlier analysis of several hundred of the donors called V segments functional above 56.7% productive rearrangements and segregating when the between-donor standard deviation exceeded 5%. To diagnose cytomegalovirus status from the catalog of TCR beta chain sequences, a statistical classification framework was built. A later analysis assigned V and J genes by comparing TCR nucleotide sequences with IMGT/GENE-DB human TR gene sequences. In a later analysis, CDR3 sequences and most-parsimonious VDJ recombination scenarios were assigned using the TCRdist pipeline. A later analysis defined each TCR beta chain by its CDR3 amino acid sequence plus V-gene family, and excluded reads lacking a unique V-gene family. To address suspected cross-contamination and a sequencing artifact, a later analysis removed roughly 580 highly shared, low-generation-probability nucleotide sequences. For each public chain, a later analysis derived a clonal expansion index from normalized ranks of inferred template counts within each repertoire. A later analysis computed generation probabilities with a VDJ recombination model fitted to out-of-frame rearrangements, and checked the results against IGoR. In a later analysis, TCR-TCR, TCR-HLA and TCR-CMV co-occurrence was scored with hypergeometric tests, and a repertoire-size bias correction was applied to TCR pairs. A later analysis estimated false discovery rates by permuting HLA or CMV assignments 20 times. A later analysis grouped co-occurring TCRs with DBSCAN, adding TCRdist sequence similarity when clustering within HLA-allele-positive subsets. For co-occurrence clustering, repertoires with fewer than 30,000 or more than 120,000 public chains were excluded, along with a handful of repertoires with anomalous nucleotide sharing. The source is immuneACCESS, and TCRdb retained only in-frame sequences with V and J called. Part of the clones is not carried over; for the studies checked, unresolved V genes explain less than half of this, and the remainder is unexplained. The DNA gave D and trimming, while V, J and clone size come from that table. The sample table lists around 150,000 clones, roughly 83% of them with a count of one. About 3.8% of the sample belongs to the ten largest clones.

The cohort was made up of 500 to 850 healthy bone marrow donors. At the time of sampling, every cohort member was nominally healthy, though immune exposures that went unrecorded were likely present. The donor was CMV seropositive and was included in the group of around 300 seropositive cohort members. A peripheral blood sample was collected from each donor, and TCR beta sequencing was performed on peripheral blood mononuclear cells. Genomic DNA extraction from the blood cell samples was performed with the Qiagen DNeasy Blood Extraction Kit. The sample consisted of PBMCs. This TCR derives from a man between 40 and 49 years old in good health and CMV-seropositive. The sequence is built from TRBV18 and TRBJ1-2; 10 nucleotides in the junction match TRBD1. CDR3 protein: CASSPEGQGSGYTF. The DNA is TGTGCCAGCTCACCGGAGGGACAGGGGAGCGGCTACACCTTC.